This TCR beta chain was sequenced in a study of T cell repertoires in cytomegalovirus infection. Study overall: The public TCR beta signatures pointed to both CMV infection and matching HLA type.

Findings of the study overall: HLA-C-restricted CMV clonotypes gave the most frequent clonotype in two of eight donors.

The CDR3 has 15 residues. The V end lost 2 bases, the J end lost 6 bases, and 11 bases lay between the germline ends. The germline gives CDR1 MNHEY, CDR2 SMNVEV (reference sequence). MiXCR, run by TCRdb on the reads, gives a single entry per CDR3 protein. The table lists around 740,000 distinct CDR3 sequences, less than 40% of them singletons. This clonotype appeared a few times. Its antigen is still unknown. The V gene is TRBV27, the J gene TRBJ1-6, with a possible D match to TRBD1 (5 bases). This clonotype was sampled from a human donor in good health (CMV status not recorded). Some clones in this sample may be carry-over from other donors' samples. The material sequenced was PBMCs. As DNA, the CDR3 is TGTGCCAGCAGTTTAAGGACAAGGACTAATTCACCCCTCCACTTT. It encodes CASSLRTRTNSPLHF.